The 22 T cell receptor beta chains in this list originate from one sample, sequenced in a study of a mutant IDH1 vaccine in newly diagnosed glioma. Time point given: week 35, safety follow-up. Topical imiquimod was applied with each vaccine dose, which held 300 ug of mutant IDH1 20-mer peptide. Method: immunoSEQ multiplex PCR; TCRdb's copy keeps in-frame clones and lacks some. The table shows about 55,000 clones, with 84% occurring only once. Their antigens remain unidentified. The sample in question was PBMCs, obtained from a glioma patient whose treatment included an IDH1 peptide vaccine. These receptors came from a woman aged 18-35 years with glioma.

This clone was seen a single time. This chain uses TRBV4-2 with TRBJ2-2; 7 bases map to TRBD2. The length of the CDR3 is 18 residues. Germline CDR1 and CDR2: LGHNA and YNFKEQ. The ends lost 0 bases at V and 7 bases at J; junction bases unmatched: 14. The CDR3 DNA reads TGTGCCAGCAGCCAAGATCAAAGACTAGCAACAGGAGGCGGGGAGCTGTTTTTT. This codes for CASSQDQRLATGGGELFF.

V and J are TRBV7-9 and TRBJ1-6; perhaps TRBD1 as D (6 bases). Germline-derived CDR1 and CDR2 are SEHNR and FQNEAQ (reference sequence). The CDR3 length is 14 residues. Trimming took 1 base from V and 6 from J, leaving 7 bases between them. This chain's CDR3 is CASSLEQGNSPLHF. CDR3 bases: TGTGCCAGCAGCTTAGAACAGGGTAATTCACCCCTCCACTTT.

The chain carries TRBV27 and TRBJ1-1; D gene ambiguous. The germline V and J ends were trimmed by 5 bases and 3 bases, with 19 bases remaining between them. From germline, CDR1 is MNHEY and CDR2 SMNVEV (reference sequence). CDR3 length equals 16 residues. For the CDR3, the DNA is TGTGCCAGCAGTCCCCTTAACGACAAGACGGACACTGAAGCTTTCTTT. This gives the protein CASSPLNDKTDTEAFF.

This rearrangement joins TRBV9 to TRBJ2-1; 15 bases agree with TRBD2. CDR1 and CDR2 (germline): SGDLS, YYNGEE. The V and J ends lost 2 bases and 0 bases, in that order; junction bases with no gene match: 6. CDR3 length equals 19 residues. The CDR3 nucleotides are TGTGCCAGCAGCGTCCCGGGACTAGCGGGGGGCGGCTCCTACAATGAGCAGTTCTTC. This codes for CASSVPGLAGGGSYNEQFF.

This chain uses TRBV6-6 with TRBJ1-2; no firm D call. Trimming cost V 2 bases and J 11 bases, with 15 bases left between them. Germline-derived CDR1 and CDR2 are MNHNY and SVGAGI (reference sequence). The CDR3 length is 13 residues. The CDR3, as DNA: TGTGCCAGCAGTTACGACGATGGCACGGCGTACACCTTC. Amino acid sequence: CASSYDDGTAYTF.

V usage is TRBV5-5 and J usage is TRBJ2-3; D ambiguous. The CDR3 has 16 residues. V was trimmed by 0 bases and J by 4 bases, leaving 15 bases between them. The V gene's germline CDR1 is SGHKS and CDR2 YYEKEE (reference sequence). The DNA of the CDR3 is TGTGCCAGCAGCTTGGGCCCGTTACTAAGGGCAGATACGCAGTATTTT. This codes for CASSLGPLLRADTQYF. Together with reference TRBV5-5 and TRBJ2-3, the CDR3 gives the full variable domain: DAGVTQSPTHLIKTRGQQVTLRCSPISGHKSVSWYQQVLGQGPQFIFQYYEKEERGRGNFPDRFSARQFPNYSSELNVNALLLGDSALYLCASSLGPLLRADTQYFGPGTRLTVL.

The chain recombines TRBV7-9 with TRBJ2-7; D unresolved. CDR3 length: 12 residues. V lost 5 bases to trimming and J lost 0 bases, with 5 bases between them. CDR1 and CDR2 (germline): SEHNR, FQNEAQ (reference sequence). In DNA form, the CDR3 reads TGTGCCAGCAGCCCGGCCTCCTACGAGCAGTACTTC. This gives the protein CASSPASYEQYF.

This clone has a single count. The V and J genes are TRBV5-1 and TRBJ2-7, with TRBD2 matching 7 bases. Trimming cost V 1 base and J 4 bases; bases outside gene matches: 2. The CDR3 has 13 amino acids. Germline V CDR1 and CDR2: SGHRS, YFSETQ. In DNA, the CDR3 is TGCGCCAGCAGCTTGAGGCGGGGGTACGAGCAGTACTTC. It encodes CASSLRRGYEQYF.

V is TRBV10-3 and J is TRBJ2-3; D is unclear. With 0 bases removed from V and 6 bases from J, the gap between germline ends came to 13 bases. The CDR3 runs 15 residues. The germline V gene has CDR1 ENHRY and CDR2 SYGVKD. The CDR3 protein is CAISESARGSDTQYF. CDR3 nucleotide sequence: TGTGCCATCAGTGAGTCGGCTAGAGGCTCCGATACGCAGTATTTT.

V is TRBV9 and J is TRBJ1-3; no reliable D call. Trimming removed 0 bases at V and 0 bases at J, with 10 bases between. The V gene's germline CDR1 is SGDLS and CDR2 YYNGEE. The CDR3 runs to 16 residues. The CDR3 region has the DNA TGTGCCAGCAGCGTAGATGAGGGATTCTCTGGAAACACCATATATTTT. This codes for CASSVDEGFSGNTIYF. The full variable domain, rest sourced from reference TRBV9 and TRBJ1-3, is DSGVTQTPKHLITATGQRVTLRCSPRSGDLSVYWYQQSLDQGLQFLIQYYNGEERAKGNILERFSAQQFPDLHSELNLSSLELGDSALYFCASSVDEGFSGNTIYFGEGSWLTVV.

This clone was seen a few times. The J gene is TRBJ1-1, the V gene TRBV11-1; tentative D call: TRBD1 (5 bases). This CDR3 spans 15 amino acids. Trimming left V 0 bases short and J 1 base short, with 9 bases between. Germline V gene lookup returns CDR1 SGHAT and CDR2 FQDESV (reference sequence). The CDR3 loop reads CASSLATGWNTEAFF. In DNA, the CDR3 is TGTGCCAGCAGCTTAGCCACAGGCTGGAACACTGAAGCTTTCTTT.

CDR3 protein: CASSLEALFYNEQFF. CDR3 nucleotide sequence: TGTGCCAGCAGCTTAGAGGCACTTTTCTACAATGAGCAGTTCTTC. The chain joins TRBV7-9 to TRBJ2-1; the D is unclear. The CDR3 is 15 amino acids. CDR1 is SEHNR and CDR2 is FQNEAQ in the germline V gene (reference sequence). Trimming left V 1 base short and J 3 bases short, with 10 bases between.

The V gene is TRBV7-8, the J gene TRBJ2-4, with D possibly being TRBD1 or TRBD2 (5 bases each). This CDR3 has 16 residues. Germline lookup yields CDR1 SGHVS and CDR2 FQNEAQ. V dropped 2 bases and J dropped 3 bases, with 14 bases sitting between them. DNA of the CDR3: TGTGCCAGCAGCTTACCCTCAGGGAGAGACAAAAACATTCAGTACTTC. Translation: CASSLPSGRDKNIQYF.

The rearrangement uses TRBV5-4 and TRBJ2-3; D possibly corresponds to TRBD2 (6 bases). The V end lost 4 bases, the J end lost 4 bases, and 16 bases lay between the germline ends. The CDR3 spans 15 residues. Germline CDR1 SGHNT, CDR2 YYREEE (reference sequence). CDR3 loop: CASSRAGLGSDTQYF. In DNA, the CDR3 is TGTGCCAGCAGCCGGGCGGGGTTGGGGTCAGATACGCAGTATTTT.

V usage is TRBV19 and J usage is TRBJ2-7; 8 bases match TRBD1. V lost 3 bases, J lost 2 bases, and 6 bases stayed unmatched. CDR3 size: 15 residues. From germline, CDR1 is LNHDA and CDR2 SQIVND (reference sequence). CDR3 region: CASSIGQGVTYEQYF. The CDR3 nucleotides read TGTGCCAGTAGTATCGGACAGGGAGTGACCTACGAGCAGTACTTC.

Here the CDR3 reads CASSLAGGANVLTF. The CDR3 nucleotides read TGTGCCAGCAGCTTGGCGGGGGGGGCCAACGTCCTGACTTTC. The J gene is TRBJ2-6, the V gene TRBV7-6, with D possibly matching TRBD2 (6 bases). Looked up from germline, CDR1 is SGHVS and CDR2 is FNYEAQ. This CDR3 region has 14 residues. V was shortened by 3 bases and J by 4 bases, with 7 bases between the two germline ends.

The chain combines TRBV5-1 with TRBJ2-6; D is uncertain. Germline V lookup: CDR1 SGHRS, CDR2 YFSETQ. This CDR3 contains 14 residues. V was trimmed by 0 bases and J by 1 base, leaving 2 bases between them. Written as DNA, the CDR3 is TGCGCCAGCAGCTTGGTGTCTGGGGCCAACGTCCTGACTTTC. It codes for CASSLVSGANVLTF.

The sample holds a few counts of this clone. The genes are TRBV9 and TRBJ1-1; the match to TRBD1 covers 10 bases. The CDR3 contains 15 residues. CDR1 is SGDLS, CDR2 YYNGEE, per germline. V dropped 0 bases and J dropped 4; count of bases not matched to a gene: 3. CDR3 region: CASSVVDRGGTEAFF. DNA for the CDR3: TGTGCCAGCAGCGTAGTGGACAGGGGGGGCACTGAAGCTTTCTTT.

The sample holds a few counts of this clone. The chain combines TRBV11-1 with TRBJ1-1, with D perhaps TRBD1 (5 bases). Germline V gene lookup returns CDR1 SGHAT and CDR2 FQDESV (reference sequence). V shed 5 bases and J shed 1 base, with 11 bases lying between them. The CDR3 length is 14 residues. Written as DNA, the CDR3 is TGTGCCAGCAGCCTCGGGGCGGGGAACACTGAAGCTTTCTTT. Translated: CASSLGAGNTEAFF.

The gene calls are TRBV7-2 and TRBJ2-3; TRBD2 aligns across 11 bases. Germline CDR1 SGHTA, CDR2 FQGNSA. This CDR3 is 15 amino acids long. Germline trimming cut 5 bases from V and 4 bases from J; bases unmatched to any gene: 5. CDR3 protein: CASSAPTSGADTQYF. The CDR3, as DNA: TGTGCCAGCAGCGCACCGACTAGCGGGGCAGATACGCAGTATTTT.

CDR3 DNA sequence: TGTGCCAGCAGCCAAGGATGGGCAGGACTGAGCAATCAGCCCCAGCATTTT. It is translated as CASSQGWAGLSNQPQHF. The genes are TRBV4-2 and TRBJ1-5; D uncertain. Germline CDR1 and CDR2: LGHNA and YNFKEQ. Trimming pared 1 base from V and 1 base from J, leaving 14 bases between. This CDR3 contains 17 residues.

J is TRBJ2-5 and V is TRBV19; maybe TRBD2 (5 bases). The CDR3 is 13 residues long. CDR1 and CDR2 from the germline V gene are LNHDA and SQIVND (reference sequence). The ends were cut back, 2 bases at V and 5 bases at J, with 9 bases in the middle. The CDR3 protein is CASSITGGETQYF. Here the CDR3 DNA reads TGTGCCAGTAGTATAACGGGCGGGGAGACCCAGTACTTC.